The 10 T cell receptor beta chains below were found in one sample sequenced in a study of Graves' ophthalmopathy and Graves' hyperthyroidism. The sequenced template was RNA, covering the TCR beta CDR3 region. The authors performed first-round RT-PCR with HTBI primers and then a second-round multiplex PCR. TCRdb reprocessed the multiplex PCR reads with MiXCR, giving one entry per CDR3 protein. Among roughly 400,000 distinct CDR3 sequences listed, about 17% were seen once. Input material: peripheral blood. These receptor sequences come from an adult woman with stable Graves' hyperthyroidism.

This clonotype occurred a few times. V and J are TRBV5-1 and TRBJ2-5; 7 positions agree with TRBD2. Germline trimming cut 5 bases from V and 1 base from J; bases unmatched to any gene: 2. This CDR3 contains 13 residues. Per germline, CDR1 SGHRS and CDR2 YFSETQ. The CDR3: CASRREGQETQYF. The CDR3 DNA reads TGCGCCAGCAGGAGGGAGGGCCAAGAGACCCAGTACTTC.

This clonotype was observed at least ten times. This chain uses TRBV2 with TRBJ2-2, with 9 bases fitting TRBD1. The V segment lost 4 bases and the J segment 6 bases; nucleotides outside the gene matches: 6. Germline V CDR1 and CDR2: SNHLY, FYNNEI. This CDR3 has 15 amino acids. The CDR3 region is CASSGDRAFPGELFF. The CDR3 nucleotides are TGTGCCAGCAGTGGGGACAGGGCGTTCCCCGGGGAGCTGTTTTTT.

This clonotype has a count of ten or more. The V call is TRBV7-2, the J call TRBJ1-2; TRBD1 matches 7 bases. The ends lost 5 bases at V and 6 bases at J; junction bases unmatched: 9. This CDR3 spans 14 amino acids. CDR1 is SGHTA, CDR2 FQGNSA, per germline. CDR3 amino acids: CASSPTGFGHGYTF. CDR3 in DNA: TGTGCCAGCAGCCCGACAGGGTTCGGGCATGGCTACACCTTC.

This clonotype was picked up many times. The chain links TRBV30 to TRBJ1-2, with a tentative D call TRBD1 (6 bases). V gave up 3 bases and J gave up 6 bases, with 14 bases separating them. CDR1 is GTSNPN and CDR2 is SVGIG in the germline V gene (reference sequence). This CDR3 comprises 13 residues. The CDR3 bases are TGTGCCTGGAGGGTTACAGGGTCTCATGGCTACACCTTC. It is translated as CAWRVTGSHGYTF.

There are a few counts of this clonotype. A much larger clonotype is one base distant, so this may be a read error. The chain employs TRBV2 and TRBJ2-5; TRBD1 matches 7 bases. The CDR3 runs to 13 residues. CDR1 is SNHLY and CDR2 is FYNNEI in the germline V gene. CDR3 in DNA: TGTGCCAGCGGCCGGGACAGTCAAGAGACCAAGTACTTC. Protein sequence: CASGRDSQETKYF.

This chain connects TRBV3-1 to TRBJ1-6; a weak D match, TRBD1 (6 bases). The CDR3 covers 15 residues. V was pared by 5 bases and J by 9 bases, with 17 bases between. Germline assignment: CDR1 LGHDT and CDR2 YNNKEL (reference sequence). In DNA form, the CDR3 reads TGTGCCAGCAGCGGCCCAGGTGGGGGCGGTTCACCCCTCCACTTT. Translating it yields CASSGPGGGGSPLHF.

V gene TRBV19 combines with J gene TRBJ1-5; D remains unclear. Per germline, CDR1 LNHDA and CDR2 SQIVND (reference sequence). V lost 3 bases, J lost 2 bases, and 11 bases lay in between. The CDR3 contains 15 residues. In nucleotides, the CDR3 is TGTGCCAGTAGTATTGAGGGTCTGGGCAATCAGCCCCAGCATTTT. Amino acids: CASSIEGLGNQPQHF.

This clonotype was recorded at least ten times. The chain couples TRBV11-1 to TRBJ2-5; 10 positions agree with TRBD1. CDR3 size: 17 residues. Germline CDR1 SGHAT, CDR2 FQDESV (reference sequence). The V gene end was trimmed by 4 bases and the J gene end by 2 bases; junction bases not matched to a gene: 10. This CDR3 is CASSYYAGTGAQETQYF. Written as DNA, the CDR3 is TGTGCCAGCAGCTACTACGCGGGGACAGGGGCACAAGAGACCCAGTACTTC.

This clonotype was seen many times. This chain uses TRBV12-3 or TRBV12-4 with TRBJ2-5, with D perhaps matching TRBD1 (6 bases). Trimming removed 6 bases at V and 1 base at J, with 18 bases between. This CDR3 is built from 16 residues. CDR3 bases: TGTGCCAGCAGCCGTAGAGTGGTAGGGGGCCAAGAGACCCAGTACTTC. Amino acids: CASSRRVVGGQETQYF.

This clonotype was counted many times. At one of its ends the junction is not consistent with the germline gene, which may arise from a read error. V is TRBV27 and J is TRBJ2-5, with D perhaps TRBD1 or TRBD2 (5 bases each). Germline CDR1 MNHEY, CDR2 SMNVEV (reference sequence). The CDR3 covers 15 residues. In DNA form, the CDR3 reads TGTGCCAGCGGGTACGGGGCCCGGGGAAGAGAGGCCCAGTACTTC. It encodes CASGYGARGREAQYF.